The 16 T cell receptor beta chains listed next were all sequenced from one sample in a study of T cells in Graves' hyperthyroidism and ophthalmopathy. The TCR beta CDR3 regions underwent amplification using RNA transcripts as the source. First-round RT-PCR of the TCR CDR3 relied on the HTBI primer set. A single record per CDR3 protein comes from TCRdb applying MiXCR to the multiplex PCR reads. The sample records about 550,000 distinct CDR3 sequences, roughly 20% being singletons. The sequenced sample consisted of blood. The receptors were gathered from a man between 18 and 29 years old with Graves' hyperthyroidism.

At least ten counts were recorded for this clonotype. The genes are TRBV19 and TRBJ2-7; 8 positions agree with TRBD1. The CDR3 has 15 amino acids. J gave up 5 bases and V 5 bases, and 11 bases lay outside the gene matches. The V gene's germline CDR1 is LNHDA and CDR2 SQIVND (reference sequence). The CDR3 spells CASSHSRQGRDEQYF. CDR3 sequence (DNA): TGTGCCAGTAGTCACTCCAGACAGGGGCGGGACGAGCAGTACTTC.

This clonotype appeared many times. The chain combines TRBV14 with TRBJ1-2, with D uncertain. V lost 6 bases, J lost 3 bases, and 11 bases lay in between. The CDR3 runs to 13 residues. Germline V lookup: CDR1 SGHDN, CDR2 FVKESK. Here the CDR3 reads CASRQTTDYGYTF. The CDR3 nucleotides read TGTGCCAGCAGACAAACCACGGACTATGGCTACACCTTC.

In its sample, this clonotype was seen many times. The chain's CDR3 is CASRNWGANEQYF. CDR3 in DNA: TGTGCCAGCAGGAATTGGGGGGCTAACGAGCAGTACTTC. The V and J genes are TRBV12-3 or TRBV12-4 and TRBJ2-7, with D perhaps TRBD1 or TRBD2 (6 bases each). V lost 6 bases to trimming and J lost 5 bases, with 14 bases between them. This CDR3 has 13 amino acids.

This clonotype has a handful of counts. This rearrangement joins TRBV18 to TRBJ2-7; D is unresolved. Germline V gene sequence: CDR1 KGHSH, CDR2 LQKENI. The V gene lost 3 bases and the J gene lost 3 bases, with 12 bases spanning the gap. The CDR3 has 14 amino acids. The CDR3 here is CASSPDRTYYEQYF. DNA for the CDR3: TGTGCCAGCTCACCCGATAGGACCTACTACGAGCAGTACTTC. Full variable domain (rest looked up from reference TRBV18 and TRBJ2-7): NAGVMQNPRHLVRRRGQEARLRCSPMKGHSHVYWYRQLPEEGLKFMVYLQKENIIDESGMPKERFSAEFPKEGPSILRIQQVVRGDSAAYFCASSPDRTYYEQYFGPGTRLTVT.

DNA for the CDR3: TGTGCCAGCAGTTCCGACAGGGAGTCCTACGAGCAGTACTTC. Its translation is CASSSDRESYEQYF. This chain connects TRBV12-3 or TRBV12-4 to TRBJ2-7, with TRBD1 matching 7 bases. V dropped 4 bases and J dropped 1; count of bases not matched to a gene: 4. The CDR3 totals 14 residues.

The rearrangement joins TRBV20-1 to TRBJ1-2; D unresolved. V lost 0 bases to trimming and J lost 1 base, with 3 bases between them. The CDR3 is made up of 12 amino acids. In germline, CDR1 is DFQATT, CDR2 SNEGSKA (reference sequence). The CDR3 region has the DNA TGCAGTGCTAGAGACGGTAACTATGGCTACACCTTC. Translating it yields CSARDGNYGYTF.

This clonotype was recorded a few times. This sequence joins TRBV3-1 and TRBJ1-1; D is undetermined. Trimming stripped 0 bases from V and 2 bases from J, with 13 bases between. Germline CDR1 is LGHDT and CDR2 is YNNKEL (reference sequence). CDR3 size: 16 residues. The DNA for the CDR3 is TGTGCCAGCAGCCAAGAAATGGGATTAGACAACACTGAAGCTTTCTTT. This gives the protein CASSQEMGLDNTEAFF.

CDR3 loop: CASSSRTAKMNTEAFF. The CDR3 DNA is TGTGCCAGCAGCTCACGGACAGCGAAAATGAACACTGAAGCTTTCTTT. The chain has TRBV12-3 or TRBV12-4 and TRBJ1-1; D perhaps matches TRBD1 (6 bases). V gave up 6 bases and J gave up 0 bases, with 17 bases separating them. The CDR3 totals 16 residues.

Ten or more counts support this clonotype. This chain joins TRBV12-3 or TRBV12-4 and TRBJ2-7, with TRBD1 identical over 7 bases. J was trimmed by 7 bases and V by 2 bases; bases with no gene match: 11. CDR3 length equals 15 residues. The CDR3 DNA reads TGTGCCAGCAGTTTAAGGGGTTCGGGACAGAGAGAGCAGTACTTC. Its translation is CASSLRGSGQREQYF.

The gene calls are TRBV6-1 and TRBJ1-5; tentative D call: TRBD1 (5 bases). V was trimmed by 6 bases and J by 1 base, leaving 10 bases between them. Germline lookup yields CDR1 MNHNS and CDR2 SASEGT. The CDR3 is 14 amino acids. The CDR3 sequence is CASRGPVSNQPQHF. The CDR3 DNA reads as TGTGCCAGCAGGGGACCTGTGAGCAATCAGCCCCAGCATTTT.

The chain has TRBV5-1 and TRBJ1-1, with D possibly being TRBD1 (6 bases). Looked up from germline, CDR1 is SGHRS and CDR2 is YFSETQ. CDR3 size: 17 residues. The V end lost 4 bases, the J end lost 1 base, and 20 bases lay between the germline ends. The CDR3 region is CASSLRLGGVWNTEAFF. The CDR3 region has the DNA TGCGCCAGCAGCCTCAGATTAGGGGGGGTATGGAACACTGAAGCTTTCTTT.

This chain connects TRBV15 to TRBJ2-5; D might be TRBD1 or TRBD2, each matching 6 bases. The CDR3 is 16 residues long. Trimming stripped 0 bases from V and 6 bases from J, with 17 bases between. Germline V gives CDR1 LNHNV, CDR2 YYDKDF (reference sequence). The CDR3 region has the DNA TGTGCCACCAGCAGAGATCAGCCGGGGGCTGTGAAGACCCAGTACTTC. It translates to CATSRDQPGAVKTQYF.

V usage is TRBV5-4 and J usage is TRBJ2-2, with D possibly matching TRBD2 (6 bases). The CDR3 length is 16 residues. V lost 0 bases and J lost 4, with 13 bases in between. Germline lookup yields CDR1 SGHNT and CDR2 YYREEE (reference sequence). The CDR3 bases are TGTGCCAGCAGCTTGGCTGCGGGGCTTATCACCGGGGAGCTGTTTTTT. Protein product: CASSLAAGLITGELFF. Looking up the rest from reference TRBV5-4 and TRBJ2-2 gives the full variable domain: ETGVTQSPTHLIKTRGQQVTLRCSSQSGHNTVSWYQQALGQGPQFIFQYYREEENGRGNFPPRFSGLQFPNYSSELNVNALELDDSALYLCASSLAAGLITGELFFGEGSRLTVL.

Many counts were recorded for this clonotype. This rearrangement joins TRBV12-3 or TRBV12-4 to TRBJ1-1; D unclear. The CDR3 contains 14 residues. Between the trimmed V and J ends, which lost 3 bases and 7 bases, there was a span of 15 bases. As DNA, the CDR3 is TGTGCCAGCAGTTTCGCCCTCCCGATTGATGAAGCTTTCTTT. This encodes CASSFALPIDEAFF.

This clonotype was observed at least ten times. The final CDR3 position lacks the conserved phenylalanine or tryptophan, pointing to a likely read error. The V and J genes are TRBV6-9 and TRBJ1-1; no clear D. Germline V lookup: CDR1 MNHGY, CDR2 SVAAGI. V lost 4 bases and J lost 1, with 7 bases in between. The CDR3 consists of 13 residues. The CDR3 region has the DNA TGTGCCAGCAGTTCGCAGAGGAACACTGAAGCTTTCCTT. This sequence encodes CASSSQRNTEAFL.

The chain employs TRBV2 and TRBJ1-1, with D possibly matching TRBD1 (6 bases). Germline V gene lookup returns CDR1 SNHLY and CDR2 FYNNEI. CDR3 size: 13 residues. V dropped 7 bases and J dropped 1 base, with 10 bases sitting between them. The CDR3 bases are TGTGCCAGCAACACAGGGAGGAACACTGAAGCTTTCTTT. This encodes CASNTGRNTEAFF.